These 14 T cell receptor beta chains originate from one sample sequenced in a study of beta chain features in type 1 diabetes. Expressed TCRB transcripts were sequenced because the entire RNA isolate underwent reverse transcription. Profiled with immunoSEQ multiplex PCR; TCRdb holds only in-frame clones, not every one. The sample contains some 240,000 clones, roughly 11% of which appear only once. Sequenced sample: central memory CD4+ T cells from blood. Every receptor here comes from a man aged 18 to 35 in good health.

Worth noting for this clone: The sample has other DNA sequences that encode this CDR3 too. The rearrangement joins TRBV7-2 to TRBJ1-1; D gene uncertain. The germline gives CDR1 SGHTA, CDR2 FQGNSA. The CDR3 loop spans 13 amino acids. V dropped 0 bases and J dropped 5 bases, with 7 bases sitting between them. CDR3 nucleotides: TGTGCCAGCAGCTTAGCTGGGAGAACTGAAGCTTTCTTT. As protein: CASSLAGRTEAFF.

This clone was detected only a few times. This chain links TRBV5-1 with TRBJ2-3; no firm D call. Germline assignment: CDR1 SGHRS and CDR2 YFSETQ. Trimming removed 4 bases from V and 2 bases from J, with 5 bases in between. The CDR3 runs to 12 residues. As DNA, the CDR3 is TGCGCCAGCAGCACCAACACAGATACGCAGTATTTT. This sequence encodes CASSTNTDTQYF.

This clone was found a few times. The V gene is TRBV30, the J gene TRBJ2-2; 8 bases match TRBD2. The CDR3 contains 14 residues. CDR1 and CDR2 from the germline V gene are GTSNPN and SVGIG (reference sequence). V shed 4 bases and J 3 bases; nucleotides not matched to a gene: 4. The CDR3 region has the DNA TGTGCCTGGAAACGGGAGGGTTACACCGGGGAGCTGTTTTTT. It codes for CAWKREGYTGELFF.

The chain recombines TRBV7-9 with TRBJ2-7; D remains unclear. The V gene lost 3 bases and the J gene lost 3 bases, with 9 bases spanning the gap. CDR3 size: 13 residues. CDR1 is SEHNR and CDR2 is FQNEAQ in the germline V gene (reference sequence). CDR3: CASSFTTGYEQYF. CDR3 DNA sequence: TGTGCCAGCAGCTTCACTACCGGCTACGAGCAGTACTTC.

This clone has only a few counts. This CDR3 is CASSFLGESEQYF. DNA for the CDR3: TGTGCCAGCAGCTTCTTAGGGGAATCCGAGCAGTACTTC. This chain links TRBV9 with TRBJ2-7, with D possibly TRBD1 on 5 matching bases. Between the trimmed V and J ends, which lost 4 bases and 6 bases, there was a span of 14 bases. Germline V gives CDR1 SGDLS, CDR2 YYNGEE. The CDR3 is 13 amino acids.

The sample holds a few counts of this clone. V usage is TRBV7-2 and J usage is TRBJ2-6; D uncertain. The CDR3 extends over 15 amino acids. Deletions cut 5 bases from V and 0 bases from J, with 8 bases between. The V gene's germline CDR1 is SGHTA and CDR2 FQGNSA. Here the CDR3 DNA reads TGTGCCAGCAGCGCCATCCTCTCTGGGGCCAACGTCCTGACTTTC. Protein: CASSAILSGANVLTF.

This clone came up many times. The rearrangement joins TRBV27 to TRBJ1-2; TRBD1 matches 7 bases. The CDR3 sequence is 15 residues long. The junction had 10 bases not matched to a gene; V was cut back by 5 bases and J by 4 bases. Per germline, CDR1 MNHEY and CDR2 SMNVEV (reference sequence). CDR3 nucleotides: TGTGCCAGCAGTGCCGACAGGGAATTCACCTATGGCTACACCTTC. Its translation is CASSADREFTYGYTF.

This clone was seen a few times. V is TRBV10-3 and J is TRBJ2-1, with 9 bases that match TRBD2. With 10 bases clipped from V and 6 bases from J, the junction kept 16 bases outside the gene matches. Germline loops: CDR1 ENHRY, CDR2 SYGVKD. The CDR3 is 16 residues long. The CDR3 DNA sequence: TGTGCCAATCAAGGGCTAGCGGGACCCCAAGGCAATGAGCAGTTCTTC. Its translation is CANQGLAGPQGNEQFF.

The V gene is TRBV29-1, the J gene TRBJ2-7; the D gene could be TRBD1 or TRBD2 (5 bases each). The CDR3 is 15 residues long. Germline loops: CDR1 SQVTM, CDR2 ANQGSEA. The V and J ends lost 0 bases and 3 bases respectively, with 15 bases between them. CDR3 DNA sequence: TGCAGCGTTGAAGATTGGGGACCCTCGGACTACGAGCAGTACTTC. Encoded protein: CSVEDWGPSDYEQYF.

This clone was counted a few times. The rearrangement links TRBV7-2 to TRBJ2-1; D gene ambiguous. Per germline, CDR1 SGHTA and CDR2 FQGNSA. Trimming shortened V by 0 bases and J by 4 bases, and 4 bases separated the two germline ends. The CDR3 is 13 residues long. DNA of the CDR3: TGTGCCAGCAGCTTAGCTCGGTACAATGAGCAGTTCTTC. It is translated as CASSLARYNEQFF.

The chain couples TRBV5-1 to TRBJ2-2; D gene uncertain. The CDR3 has 14 amino acids. From germline, CDR1 is SGHRS and CDR2 YFSETQ. V lost 1 base to trimming and J lost 1 base, with 5 bases between them. The chain's CDR3 is CASSLQENTGELFF. Written as DNA, the CDR3 is TGCGCCAGCAGCTTGCAGGAGAACACCGGGGAGCTGTTTTTT.

This chain connects TRBV6-6 to TRBJ1-1; a possible D gene is TRBD1 (5 bases). Looked up from germline, CDR1 is MNHNY and CDR2 is SVGAGI (reference sequence). Trimming shortened V by 2 bases and J by 6 bases, and 16 bases separated the two germline ends. This CDR3 has 15 amino acids. The CDR3 here is CASSYPTGTRAEAFF. The CDR3 region has the DNA TGTGCCAGCAGTTACCCGACGGGAACCAGGGCTGAAGCTTTCTTT.

The V call is TRBV5-1, the J call TRBJ2-7, with D uncertain. Germline V gene data show CDR1 as SGHRS and CDR2 as YFSETQ. The CDR3 is 14 amino acids. V gave up 3 bases and J gave up 4 bases, with 14 bases separating them. The CDR3 sequence: CASSSVPDDYEQYF. CDR3 DNA sequence: TGCGCCAGCAGCTCGGTGCCGGACGATTACGAGCAGTACTTC.

This chain joins TRBV30 and TRBJ2-1, with unresolved D. This CDR3 region has 16 residues. Per the germline V gene, CDR1 is GTSNPN and CDR2 is SVGIG (reference sequence). Trimming took 0 bases from V and 0 from J, leaving 12 bases between them. The CDR3 reads CAWSVGSISSYNEQFF. CDR3 DNA: TGTGCCTGGAGTGTGGGATCGATAAGCTCCTACAATGAGCAGTTCTTC.